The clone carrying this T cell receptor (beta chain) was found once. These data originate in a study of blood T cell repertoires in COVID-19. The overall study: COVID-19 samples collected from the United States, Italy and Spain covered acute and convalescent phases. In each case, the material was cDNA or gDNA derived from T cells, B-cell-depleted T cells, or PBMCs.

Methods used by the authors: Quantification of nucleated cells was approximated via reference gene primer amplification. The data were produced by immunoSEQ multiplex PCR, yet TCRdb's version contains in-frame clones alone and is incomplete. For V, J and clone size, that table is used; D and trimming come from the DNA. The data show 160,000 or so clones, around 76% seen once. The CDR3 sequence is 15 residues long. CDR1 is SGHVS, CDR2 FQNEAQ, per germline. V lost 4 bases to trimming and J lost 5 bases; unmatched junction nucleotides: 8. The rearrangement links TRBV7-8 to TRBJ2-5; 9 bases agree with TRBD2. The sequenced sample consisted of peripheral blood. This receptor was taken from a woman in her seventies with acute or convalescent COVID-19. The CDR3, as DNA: TGTGCCAGCAGCTCCTTAGCTAGCGGGGTGGAGACCCAGTACTTC. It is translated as CASSSLASGVETQYF.